This TCR beta chain appears in the sequencing data of a study of circulating tumor DNA in untreated peripheral T-cell lymphoma. General observations from the study: Tumor-specific clonotypes were found in 76% of patients.

Method: immunoSEQ multiplex PCR; TCRdb's copy keeps in-frame clones and lacks some. The table includes approximately 4,900 clones, 65% to 70% detected once. With regard to this clone: Its antigen remains unknown.

This CDR3 is 15 amino acids long. This tumor tissue came from a pretreatment baseline collection. The chain carries TRBV12-2 and TRBJ2-2; the D call in the table, TRBD2, was not verified against the DNA. TRBV12-2 is a pseudogene segment. The sequence derives from a human donor with peripheral T-cell lymphoma. The sequenced material came from tumor tissue. CDR3 bases: TGTGCCTGGCTAATAGCGGGAGAACGCACCGGGGAGCTGTTTTTT. It yields the protein CAWLIAGERTGELFF.